This TCR beta chain was observed in a study of blood T cell repertoires in COVID-19. Across the whole study: T cells, B-cell-depleted T cells, or PBMCs supplied cDNA or gDNA.

The V gene's germline CDR1 is LGHNA and CDR2 YNFKEQ. This CDR3 has 14 residues. V shed 0 bases and J 6 bases; nucleotides not matched to a gene: 4. Per the study methods: Quantification of nucleated cells was approximated via reference gene primer amplification. The assay was immunoSEQ multiplex PCR, and TCRdb's table has in-frame clones only and misses some. For V, J and clone size, that table is used; D and trimming come from the DNA. The top ten hold around 1.6% of the sample, which has nearly 250,000 clones, around nine tenths seen once. V and J are TRBV4-2 and TRBJ2-7, with TRBD2 matching over 8 bases. The sequence came from a woman aged 55-70 years who had recovered from COVID-19. The sequencing sample was made of peripheral blood. CDR3 in amino acids: CASSQERGAGEQYF. For the CDR3, the DNA is TGTGCCAGCAGCCAAGAGCGGGGGGCGGGCGAGCAGTACTTC.